The text below deals with one T cell receptor (beta chain). This clonotype was seen a single time. Its target antigen remains unknown. Qualities for individual bases were not recorded, and no much larger clone is one base off. A single read offers scant evidence. These data belong to a study of CD8 T cells in Susac syndrome (dated by TCRdb to between 2018 and 2020). With regard to the full study: Whether CD8+ T cell activation and differentiation in Susac syndrome was antigen driven was tested using repertoire sequencing. CD8+ T cell repertoire clonality was compared between some 13 healthy donors, some 14 Susac syndrome patients and some 15 multiple sclerosis patients.

RNA was extracted using the RNeasy kit, and roughly 0.5 to 1 ug of the RNA was reverse transcribed with random hexamers. The immunoSEQ multiplex PCR assay, which covers 54 Vbeta and 13 Jbeta segments, was used to amplify TCR beta CDR3 regions. PCR amplification bias was corrected using a synthetic template baseline for primer optimization and computational correction. In the paper's pipeline: Reads were assigned to V, D and J genes according to IMGT and analyzed in immunoSEQ Analyzer, with only productive sequences retained. Clonality was computed as one minus Shannon entropy normalized by log2 of the number of productive unique sequences. For each patient and control, public and private clones were evaluated among the 100 most prevalent clones. Susac-specific clones were defined as absent from healthy and MS cohorts, over a thousand published viral clones and other ImmuneACCESS disease sequences. TCRdb itself trimmed the public reads at Q25 with fastp, ran MiXCR and retained productive beta chains. Each CDR3 protein appears once, grouped with its most common genes and DNA. The V and J calls were not made by the authors but by TCRdb's processing. For this sample there are about 300,000 distinct CDR3 sequences; about 91% appear just once. Together, the top ten hold around 0.18% of the sample.

What the research found in general, with its limitations: The number of individuals in the TCR sequencing and HLA analysis was acknowledged as relatively small.

Peripheral blood CD8+ and CD4+ T cells from healthy donors, Susac syndrome patients and multiple sclerosis patients were profiled using high-throughput TCR beta sequencing. Multiple sclerosis controls were treatment-naive patients with stable or active relapsing-remitting disease fulfilling revised McDonald criteria. Bulk CD8+ and CD4+ T cells were purified by magnetic negative isolation, whereas CD8+ TEMRA cells were enriched by FACS. Blood was collected in EDTA tubes and processed within 24 hours, with PBMCs isolated through density gradient centrifugation. PBMCs intended for TCR sequencing were cryopreserved in liquid nitrogen and thawed later in a water bath at 37 degrees C. Purity of sorted or isolated CD4+, CD8+ and CD8+ TEMRA cells was at least 90%. Looking up the germline V gene yields CDR1 SGDLS and CDR2 YYNGEE. The cysteine opens and the phenylalanine closes a CDR3 of 18 amino acids. Only CDR3 DNA is held: 54 bases, read in frame from base 1. The junction carries 18 bases between V and J, which are trimmed by 0 bases and 0 bases respectively.

This receptor was obtained from a human donor with multiple sclerosis. The chain links TRBV9 with TRBJ1-1, with the D gene call left open. Sequenced sample: CD8+ T cells from PBMCs. CDR3 loop: CASSVVEMVPVMNTEAFF. The sequenced DNA is TGTGCCAGCAGCGTAGTGGAGATGGTGCCGGTGATGAACACTGAAGCTTTCTTT. Beyond the CDR3, the reference TRBV9 and TRBJ1-1 genes provide the residues; the full variable domain reads: DSGVTQTPKHLITATGQRVTLRCSPRSGDLSVYWYQQSLDQGLQFLIQYYNGEERAKGNILERFSAQQFPDLHSELNLSSLELGDSALYFCASSVVEMVPVMNTEAFFGQGTRLTVV.